These 23 T cell receptor beta chains came from one sample sequenced in a study of T cell responses to AZD1222 COVID-19 vaccine. The protocol was immunoSEQ multiplex PCR, while the TCRdb copy is restricted to in-frame clones and leaves out a portion. The table lists approximately 100,000 clones, approximately 88% of them singletons, with approximately 15% in the top ten. The specimen was peripheral blood, collected on day 0 of AZD1222 vaccination. The receptor set was obtained from an adult in good health.

J is TRBJ1-1 and V is TRBV5-4; D remains ambiguous. The V gene's germline CDR1 is SGHNT and CDR2 YYREEE (reference sequence). Trimming cost V 0 bases and J 0 bases, with 9 bases left between them. CDR3 length: 15 amino acids. DNA of the CDR3: TGTGCCAGCAGCTTGGCCCCCCTCATGAACACTGAAGCTTTCTTT. As protein: CASSLAPLMNTEAFF.

The CDR3 bases are TGCAGTGTCGCGGACAGCTACGAGCAGTACTTC. Translating gives CSVADSYEQYF. V gene TRBV20-1 combines with J gene TRBJ2-7; D might be TRBD1 (6 bases). The CDR3 is 11 residues long. The ends were cut back, 7 bases at V and 3 bases at J, with 10 bases in the middle. Germline lookup yields CDR1 DFQATT and CDR2 SNEGSKA (reference sequence).

V gene TRBV29-1 combines with J gene TRBJ2-7; 9 bases match TRBD1. From germline, CDR1 is SQVTM and CDR2 ANQGSEA. With V trimmed by 6 bases and J by 3 bases, 3 bases remained unmatched. CDR3 length: 12 residues. The CDR3 spells CSVGQGNYEQYF. The CDR3 nucleotides read TGCAGCGTGGGACAGGGCAACTACGAGCAGTACTTC.

This sequence joins TRBV5-1 and TRBJ2-7; perhaps TRBD2 as D (6 bases). This CDR3 is 14 amino acids long. Germline CDR1 and CDR2: SGHRS and YFSETQ. Between the trimmed V and J ends, which lost 4 bases and 5 bases, there was a span of 16 bases. CDR3 in amino acids: CASSPAGSGNEQYF. In nucleotides, the CDR3 is TGCGCCAGCAGCCCCGCGGGGTCGGGCAACGAGCAGTACTTC.

A few counts support this clone. The chain recombines TRBV7-9 with TRBJ1-1; D call uncertain. Per germline, CDR1 SEHNR and CDR2 FQNEAQ (reference sequence). Trimming took off 5 bases at V and 4 bases at J, with 8 bases between the two ends. The CDR3 sequence is 12 residues long. The CDR3 coding sequence is TGTGCCAGCAGCGACCCGGGCACTGAAGCTTTCTTT. It yields the protein CASSDPGTEAFF.

The chain recombines TRBV6-5 with TRBJ1-5; D not certain. CDR3 length: 14 residues. The V end lost 7 bases, the J end lost 0 bases, and 10 bases lay between the germline ends. Germline assignment: CDR1 MNHEY and CDR2 SVGAGI. The DNA for the CDR3 is TGTGCCAGCAAGGACGGTTATAGCAATCAGCCCCAGCATTTT. Translated, it gives CASKDGYSNQPQHF.

J is TRBJ1-3 and V is TRBV3-1 (or the pseudogene TRBV3-2); D not certain. Trimming removed 3 bases at V and 2 bases at J, with 14 bases between. The germline V gene has CDR1 LGHDT and CDR2 YNNKEL (reference sequence). The CDR3 is 16 amino acids. CDR3 sequence reads: CASSHHLRTAGNTIYF. Here the CDR3 DNA reads TGTGCCAGCAGCCACCACCTGCGGACGGCTGGAAACACCATATATTTT.

The rearrangement links TRBV28 to TRBJ2-1; the match to TRBD2 covers 7 bases. V was clipped by 6 bases and J by 8 bases; unmatched bases: 13. Germline V CDR1 and CDR2: MDHEN, SYDVKM. There are 15 residues in the CDR3. For the CDR3, the DNA is TGTGCCAGCAGGCCGAAGGGACTACTGACGGATGAGCAGTTCTTC. Translating gives CASRPKGLLTDEQFF.

This clone came up once. The chain couples TRBV2 to TRBJ2-1, with TRBD2 matching over 9 bases. The length of the CDR3 is 13 residues. Germline-derived CDR1 and CDR2 are SNHLY and FYNNEI. V shed 3 bases, J shed 11 bases, and the junction held 5 bases outside the gene matches. As DNA, the CDR3 is TGTGCCAGCAGTGAGGGCCTAGCGGGAAAGCAGTTCTTC. Protein product: CASSEGLAGKQFF.

The gene calls are TRBV27 and TRBJ2-1; 12 nucleotides agree with TRBD2. The CDR3 is made up of 15 amino acids. V was pared by 7 bases and J by 7 bases, with 8 bases of the junction left unmatched. The germline gives CDR1 MNHEY, CDR2 SMNVEV (reference sequence). CDR3 nucleotides: TGTGCCAGCAATCCAACTAGCGGGAGGAGGAATGAGCAGTTCTTC. Amino acids: CASNPTSGRRNEQFF.

The rearrangement uses TRBV4-1 and TRBJ2-7; TRBD2 matches 15 bases. CDR1 and CDR2 from the germline V gene are MGHRA and YSYEKL. V shed 6 bases, J shed 6 bases, and the junction held 6 bases outside the gene matches. This CDR3 contains 15 residues. The CDR3 sequence: CASSRTSGRAFEQYF. CDR3 coding DNA: TGCGCCAGCAGTCGGACTAGCGGGAGGGCCTTCGAGCAGTACTTC.

V is TRBV19 and J is TRBJ2-6; D is unclear. This CDR3 is built from 14 residues. With 1 base removed from V and 4 bases from J, the gap between germline ends came to 5 bases. CDR1 and CDR2 from the germline V gene are LNHDA and SQIVND (reference sequence). The CDR3 reads CASSIVWGANVLTF. CDR3 nucleotide sequence: TGTGCCAGTAGTATAGTGTGGGGGGCCAACGTCCTGACTTTC.

This chain joins TRBV6-5 and TRBJ2-7; D is perhaps TRBD2 (6 bases). CDR3 size: 15 residues. Germline V gives CDR1 MNHEY, CDR2 SVGAGI. Deletions cut 2 bases from V and 4 bases from J, with 15 bases between. CDR3 protein: CASSYGGGAGYEQYF. The CDR3 region has the DNA TGTGCCAGCAGTTACGGAGGAGGGGCGGGGTACGAGCAGTACTTC.

The genes are TRBV20-1 and TRBJ2-7, with no clear D. V gave up 4 bases and J gave up 2 bases, with 6 bases separating them. This CDR3 spans 11 amino acids. Germline V gene lookup returns CDR1 DFQATT and CDR2 SNEGSKA (reference sequence). The CDR3 sequence: CSATQAYEQYF. The DNA of the CDR3 is TGCAGTGCTACCCAGGCCTACGAGCAGTACTTC.

This clone showed up just a few times. The genes are TRBV5-1 and TRBJ1-2; possibly TRBD1 for D (6 bases). CDR3 size: 15 residues. V lost 0 bases and J 8 bases, leaving 17 bases between the germline ends. Germline CDR1 is SGHRS and CDR2 is YFSETQ. As DNA, the CDR3 is TGCGCCAGCAGCTTGGGTGAACAGGGAATAGGGGGCTACACCTTC. It encodes CASSLGEQGIGGYTF. Combining the CDR3 with reference TRBV5-1 and TRBJ1-2 gives the whole variable domain KAGVTQTPRYLIKTRGQQVTLSCSPISGHRSVSWYQQTPGQGLQFLFEYFSETQRNKGNFPGRFSGRQFSNSRSEMNVSTLELGDSALYLCASSLGEQGIGGYTFGSGTRLTVV.

The V gene is TRBV19, the J gene TRBJ2-1; D might be TRBD2 (5 bases). Germline V gene lookup returns CDR1 LNHDA and CDR2 SQIVND (reference sequence). Between the trimmed V and J ends, which lost 7 bases and 9 bases, there was a span of 19 bases. The CDR3 is 14 amino acids. CDR3 loop: CASNTGNHLGEQFF. The CDR3 DNA reads as TGTGCCAGTAATACGGGGAATCACCTCGGTGAGCAGTTCTTC.

This chain joins TRBV5-1 and TRBJ2-3, with D possibly matching TRBD2 (5 bases). This CDR3 is 16 amino acids long. Looked up from germline, CDR1 is SGHRS and CDR2 is YFSETQ. V gave up 2 bases and J gave up 4 bases, with 17 bases separating them. CDR3 amino acids: CASSLVPSGPADTQYF. The CDR3 DNA follows: TGCGCCAGCAGCTTAGTCCCCAGCGGTCCAGCAGATACGCAGTATTTT. Complete variable domain (other parts from reference TRBV5-1 and TRBJ2-3): KAGVTQTPRYLIKTRGQQVTLSCSPISGHRSVSWYQQTPGQGLQFLFEYFSETQRNKGNFPGRFSGRQFSNSRSEMNVSTLELGDSALYLCASSLVPSGPADTQYFGPGTRLTVL.

The chain has TRBV5-5 and TRBJ2-7; no clear D. Germline V gives CDR1 SGHKS, CDR2 YYEKEE (reference sequence). V dropped 1 base and J dropped 3 bases, with 17 bases sitting between them. The CDR3 covers 16 residues. The CDR3 DNA sequence: TGTGCCAGCAGCTTGCGCGGTTCACCCGGATTCTACGAGCAGTACTTC. It encodes CASSLRGSPGFYEQYF.

V and J are TRBV6-5 and TRBJ2-7; D might be TRBD2 (6 bases). Trimming pared 2 bases from V and 2 bases from J, leaving 7 bases between. Germline V gene data show CDR1 as MNHEY and CDR2 as SVGAGI. The CDR3 length is 13 residues. The CDR3 sequence is CASSYAGPYEQYF. In nucleotides, the CDR3 is TGTGCCAGCAGTTACGCGGGACCCTACGAGCAGTACTTC.

This sequence joins TRBV7-9 and TRBJ2-1; 9 bases align to TRBD2. This CDR3 is built from 15 residues. CDR1 is SEHNR and CDR2 is FQNEAQ in the germline V gene (reference sequence). The trim removed 3 bases at V and 2 bases at J, leaving 2 bases unmatched. CDR3 in DNA: TGTGCCAGCAGCTTGGGCGGGGGGGCCTACAATGAGCAGTTCTTC. Protein product: CASSLGGGAYNEQFF.

The chain uses TRBV5-1 and TRBJ2-7; TRBD2 might be the D (5 bases). The germline V gene has CDR1 SGHRS and CDR2 YFSETQ. Trimming took off 3 bases at V and 3 bases at J, with 19 bases between the two ends. The CDR3 is made up of 16 amino acids. The CDR3 region is CASSSGLISGIYEQYF. For the CDR3, the DNA is TGCGCCAGCAGCTCTGGACTCATTTCGGGCATCTACGAGCAGTACTTC.

The chain employs TRBV19 and TRBJ1-1; D ambiguous. The CDR3 is 13 amino acids. The V and J ends lost 7 bases and 2 bases respectively, with 11 bases between them. CDR1 and CDR2 (germline): LNHDA, SQIVND (reference sequence). The CDR3 sequence is CASMESANTEAFF. Written as DNA, the CDR3 is TGTGCCAGTATGGAGTCAGCAAACACTGAAGCTTTCTTT.

The V and J genes are TRBV23-1 and TRBJ2-5, with D uncertain. TRBV23-1 is labeled an ORF, and its function is uncertain. CDR3 length: 13 residues. V gave up 3 bases and J gave up 5 bases, with 10 bases separating them. The CDR3 reads CASSHPEPETQYF. CDR3 DNA: TGCGCCAGCAGTCACCCGGAACCCGAGACCCAGTACTTC.